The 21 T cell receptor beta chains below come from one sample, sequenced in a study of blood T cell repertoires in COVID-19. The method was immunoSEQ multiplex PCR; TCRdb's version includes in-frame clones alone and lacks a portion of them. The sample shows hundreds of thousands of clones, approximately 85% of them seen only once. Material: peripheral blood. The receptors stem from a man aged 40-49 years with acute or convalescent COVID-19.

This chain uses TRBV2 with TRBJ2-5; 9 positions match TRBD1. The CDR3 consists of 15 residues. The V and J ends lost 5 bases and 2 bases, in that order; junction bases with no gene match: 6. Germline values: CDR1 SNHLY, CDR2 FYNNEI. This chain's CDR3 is CASSSNRGPQETQYF. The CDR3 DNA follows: TGTGCCAGCAGTTCGAACAGGGGGCCTCAAGAGACCCAGTACTTC.

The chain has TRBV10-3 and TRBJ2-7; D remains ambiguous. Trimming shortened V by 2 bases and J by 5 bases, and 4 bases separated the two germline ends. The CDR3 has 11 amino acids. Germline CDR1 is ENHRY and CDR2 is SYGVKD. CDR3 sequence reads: CAISEVNEQYF. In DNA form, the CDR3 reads TGTGCCATCAGTGAGGTAAACGAGCAGTACTTC.

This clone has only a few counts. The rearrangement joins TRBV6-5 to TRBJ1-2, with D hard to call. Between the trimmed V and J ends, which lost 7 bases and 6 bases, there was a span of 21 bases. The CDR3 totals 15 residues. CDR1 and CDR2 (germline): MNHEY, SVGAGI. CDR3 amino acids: CASTLDRQTPHGYTF. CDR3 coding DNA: TGTGCCAGCACCCTCGACCGTCAGACACCCCATGGCTACACCTTC.

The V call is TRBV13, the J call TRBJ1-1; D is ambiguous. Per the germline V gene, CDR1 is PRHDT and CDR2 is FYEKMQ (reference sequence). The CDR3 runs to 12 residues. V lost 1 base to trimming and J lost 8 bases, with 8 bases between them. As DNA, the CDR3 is TGTGCCAGCAGCTTAGAAGGAGCGGAAGCTTTCTTT. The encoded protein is CASSLEGAEAFF. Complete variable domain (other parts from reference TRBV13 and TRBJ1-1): AAGVIQSPRHLIKEKRETATLKCYPIPRHDTVYWYQQGPGQDPQFLISFYEKMQSDKGSIPDRFSAQQFSDYHSELNMSSLELGDSALYFCASSLEGAEAFFGQGTRLTVV.

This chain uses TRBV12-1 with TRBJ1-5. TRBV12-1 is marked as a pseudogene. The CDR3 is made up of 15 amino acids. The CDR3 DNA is TGTGCCAGCAGCTTACCCACCGGGAGCAATCAGCCCCAGCATTTT. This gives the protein CASSLPTGSNQPQHF.

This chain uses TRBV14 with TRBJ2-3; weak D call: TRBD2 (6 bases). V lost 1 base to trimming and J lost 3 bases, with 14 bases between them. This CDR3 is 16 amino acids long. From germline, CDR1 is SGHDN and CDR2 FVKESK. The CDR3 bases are TGTGCCAGCAGCCAAGGACAATCCGGGGGTACAGATACGCAGTATTTT. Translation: CASSQGQSGGTDTQYF.

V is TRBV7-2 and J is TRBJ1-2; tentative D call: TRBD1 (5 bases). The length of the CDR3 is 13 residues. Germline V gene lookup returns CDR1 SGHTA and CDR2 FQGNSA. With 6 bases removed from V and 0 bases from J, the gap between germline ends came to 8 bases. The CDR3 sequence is CASRKQANYGYTF. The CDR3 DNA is TGTGCCAGCAGAAAACAGGCTAACTATGGCTACACCTTC.

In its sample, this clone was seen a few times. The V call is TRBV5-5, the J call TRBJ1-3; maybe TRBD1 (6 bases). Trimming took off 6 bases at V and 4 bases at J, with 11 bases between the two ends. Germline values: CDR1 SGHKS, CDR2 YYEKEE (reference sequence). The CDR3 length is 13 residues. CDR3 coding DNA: TGTGCCAGCAAGGTGACAGGAGGAAACACCATATATTTT. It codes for CASKVTGGNTIYF.

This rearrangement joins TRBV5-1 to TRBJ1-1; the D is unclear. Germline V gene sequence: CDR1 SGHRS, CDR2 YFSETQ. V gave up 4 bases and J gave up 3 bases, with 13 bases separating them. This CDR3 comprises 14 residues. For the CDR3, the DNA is TGCGCCAGCAGCGTGATAGGAGGAGACACTGAAGCTTTCTTT. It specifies CASSVIGGDTEAFF.

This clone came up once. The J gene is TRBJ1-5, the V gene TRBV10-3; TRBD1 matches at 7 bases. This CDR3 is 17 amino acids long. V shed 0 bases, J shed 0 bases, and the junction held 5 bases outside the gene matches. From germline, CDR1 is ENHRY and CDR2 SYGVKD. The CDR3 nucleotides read TGTGCCATCAGTGAGTCGAGGGGACAGATTAGCAATCAGCCCCAGCATTTT. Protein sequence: CAISESRGQISNQPQHF.

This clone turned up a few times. CDR3 in amino acids: CASSLEAGARYGYTF. The DNA for the CDR3 is TGTGCCAGCAGCTTGGAAGCGGGGGCTCGGTATGGCTACACCTTC. The chain combines TRBV5-5 with TRBJ1-2; the D gene is possibly TRBD1 (6 bases). Deletions cut 0 bases from V and 5 bases from J, with 14 bases between. The V gene's germline CDR1 is SGHKS and CDR2 YYEKEE (reference sequence). CDR3 size: 15 residues.

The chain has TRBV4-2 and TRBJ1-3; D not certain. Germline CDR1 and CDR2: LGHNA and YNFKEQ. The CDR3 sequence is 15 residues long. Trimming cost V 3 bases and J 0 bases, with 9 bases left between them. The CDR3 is CASSQSPSSGNTIYF. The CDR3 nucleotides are TGTGCCAGCAGCCAGAGTCCTTCCTCTGGAAACACCATATATTTT.

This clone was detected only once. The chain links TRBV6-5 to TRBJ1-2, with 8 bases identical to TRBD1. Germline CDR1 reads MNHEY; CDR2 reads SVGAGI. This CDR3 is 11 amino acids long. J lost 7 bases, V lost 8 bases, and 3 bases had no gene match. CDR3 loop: CASGQGTGYTF. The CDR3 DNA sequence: TGTGCCAGCGGACAGGGTACTGGCTACACCTTC.

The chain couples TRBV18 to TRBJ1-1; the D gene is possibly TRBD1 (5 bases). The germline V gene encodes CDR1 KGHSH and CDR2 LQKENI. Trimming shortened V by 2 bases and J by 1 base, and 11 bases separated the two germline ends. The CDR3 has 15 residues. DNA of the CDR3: TGTGCCAGCTCACCAGGTCCAGGGCGGAACACTGAAGCTTTCTTT. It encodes CASSPGPGRNTEAFF.

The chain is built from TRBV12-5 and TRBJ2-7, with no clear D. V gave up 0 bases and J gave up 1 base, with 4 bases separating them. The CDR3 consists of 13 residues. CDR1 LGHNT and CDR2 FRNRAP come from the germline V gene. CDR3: CASGLVPSYEQYF. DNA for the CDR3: TGTGCTAGTGGTTTGGTCCCTTCCTACGAGCAGTACTTC.

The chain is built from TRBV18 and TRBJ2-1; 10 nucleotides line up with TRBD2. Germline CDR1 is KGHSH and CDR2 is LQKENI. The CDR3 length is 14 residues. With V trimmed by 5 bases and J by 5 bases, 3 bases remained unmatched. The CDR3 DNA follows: TGTGCCAGCTCATCACTAGCGGGGCACAATGAGCAGTTCTTC. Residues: CASSSLAGHNEQFF.

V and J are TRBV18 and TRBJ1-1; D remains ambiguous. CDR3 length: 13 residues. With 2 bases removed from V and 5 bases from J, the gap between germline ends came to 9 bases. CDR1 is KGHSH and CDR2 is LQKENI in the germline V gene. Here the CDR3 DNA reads TGTGCCAGCTCACCAGGGAGGGAAACTGAAGCTTTCTTT. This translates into CASSPGRETEAFF.

CDR3 loop: CASSSSGGPEYQETQYF. The CDR3 DNA is TGTGCCAGCAGCTCTAGCGGGGGGCCGGAGTACCAAGAGACCCAGTACTTC. The J gene is TRBJ2-5, the V gene TRBV7-8; 11 bases agree with TRBD2. The CDR3 contains 17 residues. Germline V gene lookup returns CDR1 SGHVS and CDR2 FQNEAQ. Losses at the gene ends were 4 bases for V and 0 bases for J; bases not matched to a gene: 7.

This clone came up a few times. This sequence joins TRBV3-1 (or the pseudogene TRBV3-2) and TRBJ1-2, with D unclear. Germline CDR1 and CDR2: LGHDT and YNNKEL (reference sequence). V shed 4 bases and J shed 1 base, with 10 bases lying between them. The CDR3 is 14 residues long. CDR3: CASSPFRVNYGYTF. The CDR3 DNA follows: TGTGCCAGCAGCCCTTTCCGGGTTAACTATGGCTACACCTTC.

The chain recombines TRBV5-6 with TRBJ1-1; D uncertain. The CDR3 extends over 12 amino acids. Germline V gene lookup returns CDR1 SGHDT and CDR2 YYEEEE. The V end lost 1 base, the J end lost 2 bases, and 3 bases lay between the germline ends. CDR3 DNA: TGTGCCAGCAGCTTGTATAACACTGAAGCTTTCTTT. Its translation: CASSLYNTEAFF.

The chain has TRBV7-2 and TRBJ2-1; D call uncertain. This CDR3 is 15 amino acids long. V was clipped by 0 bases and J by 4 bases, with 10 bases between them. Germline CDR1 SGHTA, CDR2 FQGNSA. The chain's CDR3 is CASSLAPQFYNEQFF. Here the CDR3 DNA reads TGTGCCAGCAGCTTAGCGCCCCAGTTTTACAATGAGCAGTTCTTC.